The next 15 T cell receptor beta chains were all read from a single sample in a study of blood T cell repertoires in COVID-19. Sequencing used immunoSEQ multiplex PCR; TCRdb keeps in-frame clones, though not all of them. The table records just over 150,000 clones, 84% of them present only once. Sequenced: peripheral blood. These TCRs come from a woman aged 50 to 60 with acute or convalescent COVID-19.

CDR3 nucleotides: TGTGCCAGCAGTTTTAAGAGGGATTCACCCCTCCACTTT. As protein: CASSFKRDSPLHF. The J gene is TRBJ1-6, the V gene TRBV27, with D hard to call. Trimming took off 3 bases at V and 8 bases at J, with 8 bases between the two ends. Germline V lookup: CDR1 MNHEY, CDR2 SMNVEV (reference sequence). The CDR3 totals 13 residues.

The genes are TRBV6-1 and TRBJ1-6; tentatively, D is TRBD1 (5 bases). CDR3 length equals 13 residues. Between the trimmed V and J ends, which lost 3 bases and 9 bases, there was a span of 9 bases. Germline V CDR1 and CDR2: MNHNS, SASEGT. CDR3 nucleotide sequence: TGTGCCAGCAGTGATTCGGGGGGTTCACCCCTCCACTTT. Protein product: CASSDSGGSPLHF.

The V and J genes are TRBV19 and TRBJ1-5, with a weak D call TRBD1 (6 bases). Germline values: CDR1 LNHDA, CDR2 SQIVND (reference sequence). The ends were cut back, 5 bases at V and 5 bases at J, with 13 bases in the middle. The CDR3 contains 14 residues. CDR3 loop: CASSPGQGYQPQHF. The CDR3 DNA sequence: TGTGCCAGTAGTCCGGGGCAGGGGTATCAGCCCCAGCATTTT.

The CDR3, as DNA: TGTGCCAGCAGTCGGGGGACCGCCCCCACAGATACGCAGTATTTT. This encodes CASSRGTAPTDTQYF. The genes are TRBV6-4 and TRBJ2-3; TRBD2 might be the D (6 bases). Germline V gene lookup returns CDR1 MRHNA and CDR2 SNTAGT. With 5 bases removed from V and 2 bases from J, the gap between germline ends came to 14 bases. This CDR3 contains 15 residues.

This clone was seen once. The J gene is TRBJ1-2, the V gene TRBV6-5; the D is unclear. Germline V lookup: CDR1 MNHEY, CDR2 SVGAGI. V lost 4 bases and J 6 bases, leaving 12 bases between the germline ends. The length of the CDR3 is 13 residues. CDR3 in amino acids: CASSSLGRHGYTF. CDR3 DNA: TGTGCCAGCAGTTCCTTGGGCCGTCATGGCTACACCTTC.

This clone was observed a few times. V usage is TRBV6-5 and J usage is TRBJ1-1; 8 bases line up with TRBD1. There are 13 residues in the CDR3. Germline lookup yields CDR1 MNHEY and CDR2 SVGAGI. J lost 7 bases, V lost 4 bases, and 5 bases had no gene match. In DNA, the CDR3 is TGTGCCAGCAGTTTAACAGGGGGGGGTGAAGCTTTCTTT. Translated, it gives CASSLTGGGEAFF.

The V call is TRBV6-5, the J call TRBJ1-2, with D tentatively TRBD1 (5 bases). Trimming took 5 bases from V and 7 from J, leaving 8 bases between them. The CDR3 consists of 11 residues. Germline CDR1 reads MNHEY; CDR2 reads SVGAGI. The CDR3, as DNA: TGTGCCAGCAGTCCAGGGCTTGGCTACACCTTC. This sequence encodes CASSPGLGYTF.

This clone was seen only once. The chain joins TRBV5-4 to TRBJ2-7; D call uncertain. Germline V lookup: CDR1 SGHNT, CDR2 YYREEE (reference sequence). CDR3 length: 11 residues. The V end was cut by 4 bases, the J end by 4 bases, with 6 bases between. CDR3 nucleotides: TGTGCCAGCAGCGGCGGTTACGAGCAGTACTTC. This codes for CASSGGYEQYF.

This clone was seen a single time. The chain uses TRBV2 and TRBJ2-3; TRBD1 agrees at 12 bases. Trimming took 6 bases from V and 5 from J; bases not matched to a gene: 6. Germline V gives CDR1 SNHLY, CDR2 FYNNEI. There are 15 residues in the CDR3. The DNA for the CDR3 is TGTGCCAGCAGCGCGGGACAGGGGGCCGAAGATACGCAGTATTTT. It specifies CASSAGQGAEDTQYF.

This clone was recorded only once. V usage is TRBV9 and J usage is TRBJ2-7; 13 bases align to TRBD2. The trim removed 0 bases at V and 6 bases at J, leaving 6 bases unmatched. The CDR3 consists of 16 residues. CDR1 and CDR2 (germline): SGDLS, YYNGEE. CDR3 residues: CASSVGETSGRSEQYF. As DNA, the CDR3 is TGTGCCAGCAGCGTAGGAGAGACTAGCGGGAGGAGCGAGCAGTACTTC.

The chain carries TRBV5-6 and TRBJ2-5; no clear D gene. CDR1 and CDR2 (germline): SGHDT, YYEEEE. The germline V and J ends were trimmed by 3 bases and 0 bases, with 9 bases remaining between them. The CDR3 runs 14 residues. The CDR3 sequence is CASSSITYQETQYF. CDR3 nucleotide sequence: TGTGCCAGCAGCTCTATCACTTACCAAGAGACCCAGTACTTC.

The chain uses TRBV7-3 and TRBJ2-3; 9 positions agree with TRBD2. V lost 10 bases and J lost 5; bases outside the gene matches: 10. Germline CDR1 and CDR2: SGHTA and FQGTGA. The CDR3 length is 14 residues. The chain's CDR3 is CATQKAGGGDTQYF. CDR3 sequence (DNA): TGTGCCACCCAAAAAGCGGGGGGAGGAGATACGCAGTATTTT.

The chain links TRBV6-1 to TRBJ2-7, with D possibly matching TRBD1 (6 bases). This CDR3 comprises 14 residues. Trimming cost V 3 bases and J 3 bases, with 12 bases left between them. Germline V CDR1 and CDR2: MNHNS, SASEGT. CDR3 bases: TGTGCCAGCAGTGACGGCACAGGGTTCTACGAGCAGTACTTC. This sequence encodes CASSDGTGFYEQYF.

V and J are TRBV15 and TRBJ1-4, with 8 bases aligning to TRBD1. The CDR3 contains 15 residues. Germline-derived CDR1 and CDR2 are LNHNV and YYDKDF (reference sequence). J lost 10 bases, V lost 4 bases, and 11 bases had no gene match. This CDR3 reads CATSKRSGGQGKLFF. Here the CDR3 DNA reads TGTGCCACCAGCAAACGGTCAGGGGGCCAGGGAAAACTGTTTTTT.

In nucleotides, the CDR3 is TGTGCCAGCAGCGCCCTAGCGGGAGGATACAATGAGCAGTTCTTC. Amino acid sequence: CASSALAGGYNEQFF. V gene TRBV9 combines with J gene TRBJ2-1, with 11 nucleotides matching TRBD2. The V gene's germline CDR1 is SGDLS and CDR2 YYNGEE. V lost 3 bases to trimming and J lost 4 bases; unmatched junction nucleotides: 3. The CDR3 spans 15 residues.